The next 6 T cell receptor beta chains were all read from a single sample in a study of response to subunit inactivated influenza vaccine listed by TCRdb under 2018. Libraries were prepared through RT-PCR. TCRdb lists the instrument as Illumina HiSeq 2500. The public reads were reprocessed in TCRdb via fastp at Q25 and MiXCR, keeping in-frame beta chains. Entries are consolidated by CDR3 protein sequence, retaining the most common genes and DNA. The sample table lists 500,000 to 750,000 distinct CDR3 sequences, 12% to 15% of them with a count of one. The top ten hold around 10% of the sample. The sample was PBMCs from blood, taken approximately 12 days after vaccination. These receptors all come from a man aged 50 to 59 who received an inactivated influenza vaccine. Donor details come from another sample of the same person, matched by shared clones.

The chain uses TRBV2 and TRBJ2-7; possibly TRBD1 for D (5 bases). The germline V and J ends were trimmed by 7 bases and 4 bases, with 11 bases remaining between them. The CDR3 length is 12 residues. Germline CDR1 reads SNHLY; CDR2 reads FYNNEI. CDR3 nucleotide sequence: TGTGCCAGCAACAGGTTTGCGTACGAGCAGTACTTC. This gives the protein CASNRFAYEQYF. The complete variable domain, with remaining parts taken from reference TRBV2 and TRBJ2-7, reads EPEVTQTPSHQVTQMGQEVILRCVPISNHLYFYWYRQILGQKVEFLVSFYNNEISEKSEIFDDQFSVERPDGSNFTLKIRSTKLEDSAMYFCASNRFAYEQYFGPGTRLTVT.

This clonotype was observed at least ten times. The J gene is TRBJ2-2, the V gene TRBV27; D not certain. The CDR3 length is 13 residues. The ends were cut back, 5 bases at V and 5 bases at J, with 9 bases in the middle. Germline assignment: CDR1 MNHEY and CDR2 SMNVEV (reference sequence). CDR3 protein: CASSLSRTGELFF. The CDR3 DNA sequence: TGTGCCAGCAGTCTCTCCCGGACCGGGGAGCTGTTTTTT.

This clonotype was seen at least ten times. The chain is built from TRBV5-1 and TRBJ2-1; 7 bases fit TRBD2. Germline CDR1 and CDR2: SGHRS and YFSETQ. The CDR3 spans 14 residues. The V and J ends lost 4 bases and 4 bases, in that order; junction bases with no gene match: 5. The CDR3, as DNA: TGCGCCAGCAGCCCGGGACTACTTTACAATGAGCAGTTCTTC. Translation gives CASSPGLLYNEQFF.

The table lists this clonotype with a few counts. The rearrangement uses TRBV5-1 and TRBJ2-1; D call uncertain. V shed 0 bases and J shed 5 bases, with 9 bases lying between them. Germline V lookup: CDR1 SGHRS, CDR2 YFSETQ. The CDR3 runs 14 residues. CDR3 coding DNA: TGCGCCAGCAGCTTGGTATTAGAAAACAATGAGCAGTTCTTC. Amino acid sequence: CASSLVLENNEQFF.

The chain has TRBV20-1 and TRBJ1-2, with 7 positions matching TRBD1. Germline lookup yields CDR1 DFQATT and CDR2 SNEGSKA (reference sequence). This CDR3 has 13 residues. The V gene end was trimmed by 3 bases and the J gene end by 0 bases; junction bases not matched to a gene: 1. This CDR3 is CSARTGTNYGYTF. The CDR3 nucleotides read TGCAGTGCTAGGACAGGGACTAACTATGGCTACACCTTC.

This clonotype occurred a few times. J is TRBJ2-5 and V is TRBV18; maybe TRBD2 (6 bases). The CDR3 covers 14 residues. Trimming removed 6 bases at V and 2 bases at J, with 13 bases between. CDR1 is KGHSH and CDR2 is LQKENI in the germline V gene. CDR3 residues: CASSTLAGQETQYF. In DNA, the CDR3 is TGTGCCAGCTCGACACTGGCGGGGCAAGAGACCCAGTACTTC.